This record covers a single T cell receptor (beta chain). There are 15 residues in the CDR3. Germline assignment: CDR1 LNHDA and CDR2 SQIVND (reference sequence). Between the trimmed V and J ends, which lost 5 bases and 2 bases, there was a span of 16 bases. The data were obtained in a study of cytomegalovirus exposure and HLA in healthy donors. Assay used: immunoSEQ multiplex PCR; TCRdb lists only in-frame clones, some missing. The data contain tens of thousands of clones, about 96% of them singletons. The sequenced sample consisted of PBMCs. V is TRBV19 and J is TRBJ2-7; D gene unclear. The receptor's source is a man younger than 35 in good health and CMV-seronegative. CDR3 residues: CASSGRPVQAYEQYF. CDR3 nucleotides: TGTGCCAGTAGTGGTCGCCCCGTCCAGGCCTACGAGCAGTACTTC.